These 24 T cell receptor beta chains share one sample of origin, sequenced in a study of blood T cell repertoires in COVID-19. Here immunoSEQ multiplex PCR was the method, and the copy in TCRdb shows in-frame clones only, minus some. The sample carries over 200,000 clones, roughly 87% recorded once. Sequencing was carried out using PBMCs or T cells enriched from blood (not recorded which). The source of these receptors is a man aged 18 to 29 with acute COVID-19.

V usage is TRBV9 and J usage is TRBJ2-3; D possibly corresponds to TRBD2 (6 bases). The germline gives CDR1 SGDLS, CDR2 YYNGEE. This CDR3 region has 16 residues. The V gene lost 3 bases and the J gene lost 0 bases, with 14 bases spanning the gap. The CDR3 sequence is CASSEGGGTSTDTQYF. CDR3 DNA sequence: TGTGCCAGCAGCGAGGGAGGCGGGACTAGCACAGATACGCAGTATTTT. The full variable domain, in which reference TRBV9 and TRBJ2-3 provide the parts outside the CDR3, is DSGVTQTPKHLITATGQRVTLRCSPRSGDLSVYWYQQSLDQGLQFLIQYYNGEERAKGNILERFSAQQFPDLHSELNLSSLELGDSALYFCASSEGGGTSTDTQYFGPGTRLTVL.

The chain links TRBV4-2 to TRBJ2-2; D unclear. V shed 0 bases and J shed 7 bases, with 12 bases lying between them. The CDR3 is 15 amino acids. Germline CDR1 LGHNA, CDR2 YNFKEQ. The CDR3 bases are TGTGCCAGCAGCCAAGAAAGTCAGGCAAACGGGGAGCTGTTTTTT. Its translation: CASSQESQANGELFF.

This clone was detected only once. J is TRBJ1-1 and V is TRBV29-1; a weak D match, TRBD1 (6 bases). CDR1 is SQVTM, CDR2 ANQGSEA, per germline. V lost 6 bases, J lost 4 bases, and 15 bases lay in between. CDR3 length: 13 amino acids. CDR3: CSVPAGEGTEAFF. DNA of the CDR3: TGCAGCGTGCCTGCAGGGGAGGGCACTGAAGCTTTCTTT.

The chain links TRBV30 to TRBJ1-5; 7 bases are shared with TRBD1. CDR3 length equals 16 residues. CDR1 and CDR2 (germline): GTSNPN, SVGIG (reference sequence). V shed 0 bases, J shed 2 bases, and the junction held 7 bases outside the gene matches. The DNA for the CDR3 is TGTGCCTGGAGTGTACCCGGACAGGTCCGCAATCAGCCCCAGCATTTT. It yields the protein CAWSVPGQVRNQPQHF.

This chain links TRBV4-1 with TRBJ2-7; 9 positions match TRBD1. Unmatched junction bases numbered 5, after V lost 3 bases and J lost 5 bases. CDR1 and CDR2 (germline): MGHRA, YSYEKL. The CDR3 length is 14 residues. The DNA for the CDR3 is TGCGCCAGCAGCCACGGACAGGGGCTCGACGAGCAGTACTTC. Translation gives CASSHGQGLDEQYF.

This chain connects TRBV5-4 to TRBJ2-3, with 9 bases fitting TRBD1. The V gene end was trimmed by 3 bases and the J gene end by 4 bases; junction bases not matched to a gene: 12. The CDR3 length is 17 residues. Germline V lookup: CDR1 SGHNT, CDR2 YYREEE (reference sequence). In DNA form, the CDR3 reads TGTGCCAGCAGCTGGGCCGGGACAGGGCCGGGGGCAGATACGCAGTATTTT. This translates into CASSWAGTGPGADTQYF. The variable domain in full, completed from reference TRBV5-4 and TRBJ2-3, reads ETGVTQSPTHLIKTRGQQVTLRCSSQSGHNTVSWYQQALGQGPQFIFQYYREEENGRGNFPPRFSGLQFPNYSSELNVNALELDDSALYLCASSWAGTGPGADTQYFGPGTRLTVL.

The gene calls are TRBV7-6 and TRBJ1-5; no reliable D call. V was pared by 4 bases and J by 2 bases, with 12 bases between. Germline CDR1 and CDR2: SGHVS and FNYEAQ. The CDR3 extends over 15 amino acids. CDR3 DNA: TGTGCCAGCAGCTCCCCGGCGGGTGGCAATCAGCCCCAGCATTTT. Translated, it gives CASSSPAGGNQPQHF.

The chain carries TRBV2 and TRBJ2-2; D not resolved. Germline CDR1 is SNHLY and CDR2 is FYNNEI. Trimming pared 3 bases from V and 1 base from J, leaving 12 bases between. The CDR3 has 16 amino acids. CDR3 residues: CASSDPPTMNTGELFF. The CDR3 coding sequence is TGTGCCAGCAGTGATCCCCCGACAATGAACACCGGGGAGCTGTTTTTT. Complete variable domain (other parts from reference TRBV2 and TRBJ2-2): EPEVTQTPSHQVTQMGQEVILRCVPISNHLYFYWYRQILGQKVEFLVSFYNNEISEKSEIFDDQFSVERPDGSNFTLKIRSTKLEDSAMYFCASSDPPTMNTGELFFGEGSRLTVL.

V and J are TRBV28 and TRBJ2-7; D possibly corresponds to TRBD2 (5 bases). There are 11 residues in the CDR3. Germline V gives CDR1 MDHEN, CDR2 SYDVKM. Trimming took 11 bases from V and 2 from J, leaving 10 bases between them. This chain's CDR3 is CASGKAYEQYF. DNA of the CDR3: TGTGCCTCCGGGAAGGCCTACGAGCAGTACTTC.

The gene calls are TRBV28 and TRBJ2-1; D call uncertain. Germline assignment: CDR1 MDHEN and CDR2 SYDVKM. The CDR3 length is 15 residues. Trimming shortened V by 2 bases and J by 3 bases, and 11 bases separated the two germline ends. This chain's CDR3 is CASSLRVNYYNEQFF. CDR3 bases: TGTGCCAGCAGTTTACGGGTTAATTACTACAATGAGCAGTTCTTC.

This rearrangement joins TRBV3-1 (or the pseudogene TRBV3-2) to TRBJ1-2, with D uncertain. Germline lookup yields CDR1 LGHDT and CDR2 YNNKEL (reference sequence). The ends were cut back, 0 bases at V and 8 bases at J, with 10 bases in the middle. The CDR3 runs to 13 residues. CDR3 loop: CASSQDQVLGYTF. The CDR3, as DNA: TGTGCCAGCAGCCAAGATCAGGTTCTCGGCTACACCTTC.

This clone was seen only a few times. The chain recombines TRBV7-2 with TRBJ2-2; TRBD2 might be the D (6 bases). Germline CDR1 reads SGHTA; CDR2 reads FQGNSA. Trimming cost V 1 base and J 7 bases, with 13 bases left between them. This CDR3 is built from 15 residues. For the CDR3, the DNA is TGTGCCAGCAGCTTAGGTTACGGGGGTATCGGGGAGCTGTTTTTT. It yields the protein CASSLGYGGIGELFF.

The CDR3 DNA sequence: TGTGCCAGCACCTGGACTAGCGGGAGGGCCGAGCAGTACTTC. This codes for CASTWTSGRAEQYF. The genes are TRBV3-1 (or the pseudogene TRBV3-2) and TRBJ2-7; 15 nucleotides match TRBD2. The length of the CDR3 is 14 residues. Looked up from germline, CDR1 is LGHDT and CDR2 is YNNKEL (reference sequence). The ends lost 7 bases at V and 6 bases at J; junction bases unmatched: 4.

The chain couples TRBV6-2 or TRBV6-3 to TRBJ2-5, with TRBD2 matching over 11 bases. CDR3 size: 15 residues. Germline V gene data show CDR1 as MNHEY and CDR2 as SVGEGT. V shed 3 bases, J shed 5 bases, and the junction held 5 bases outside the gene matches. In DNA form, the CDR3 reads TGTGCCAGCAGTTATGATACTAGCGGGAGTGAGACCCAGTACTTC. This gives the protein CASSYDTSGSETQYF.

The genes are TRBV27 and TRBJ1-1; maybe TRBD1 (5 bases). The germline CDR1 and CDR2 sequences are MNHEY and SMNVEV (reference sequence). This CDR3 has 10 amino acids. The ends were cut back, 5 bases at V and 10 bases at J, with 8 bases in the middle. CDR3 in amino acids: CASSQGSAFF. CDR3 DNA sequence: TGTGCCAGCAGTCAGGGTTCAGCTTTCTTT.

The chain has TRBV27 and TRBJ1-6; 7 bases line up with TRBD1. Germline loops: CDR1 MNHEY, CDR2 SMNVEV (reference sequence). CDR3 size: 15 residues. J lost 10 bases, V lost 0 bases, and 6 bases had no gene match. CDR3 sequence: CASSLSRQGESPLHF. The CDR3 nucleotides are TGTGCCAGCAGTTTATCTCGACAGGGTGAATCACCCCTCCACTTT.

The table lists this clone with a few counts. V and J are TRBV7-3 and TRBJ2-6, with D possibly being TRBD2 (6 bases). The V gene lost 1 base and the J gene lost 1 base, with 8 bases spanning the gap. CDR3 length: 16 amino acids. The germline CDR1 and CDR2 sequences are SGHTA and FQGTGA. CDR3 in DNA: TGTGCCAGCAGCTTAATCGCGGGGTCTGGGGCCAACGTCCTGACTTTC. This codes for CASSLIAGSGANVLTF.

The sample holds one count of this clone. The rearrangement joins TRBV19 to TRBJ1-5; D not resolved. The CDR3 is made up of 13 amino acids. Germline assignment: CDR1 LNHDA and CDR2 SQIVND (reference sequence). Trimming took 5 bases from V and 0 from J, leaving 5 bases between them. CDR3 residues: CASSLHSNQPQHF. CDR3 DNA sequence: TGTGCCAGTAGTTTACATAGCAATCAGCCCCAGCATTTT. Full variable domain (missing parts from reference TRBV19 and TRBJ1-5): DGGITQSPKYLFRKEGQNVTLSCEQNLNHDAMYWYRQDPGQGLRLIYYSQIVNDFQKGDIAEGYSVSREKKESFPLTVTSAQKNPTAFYLCASSLHSNQPQHFGDGTRLSIL.

The chain carries TRBV7-3 and TRBJ2-7; TRBD1 matches at 10 bases. The CDR3 spans 15 residues. Germline trimming cut 4 bases from V and 7 bases from J; bases unmatched to any gene: 10. Per germline, CDR1 SGHTA and CDR2 FQGTGA. The CDR3 coding sequence is TGTGCCAGCAGCTCGGACAGGGGGGTTTCGCGGGAGCAGTACTTC. Translation: CASSSDRGVSREQYF.

This clone came up a few times. The rearrangement uses TRBV6-1 and TRBJ1-1; D not certain. The CDR3 is 15 amino acids. The V and J ends lost 2 bases and 1 base respectively, with 11 bases between them. Germline assignment: CDR1 MNHNS and CDR2 SASEGT. The CDR3 sequence is CASSESEGSNTEAFF. As DNA, the CDR3 is TGTGCCAGCAGTGAATCTGAGGGATCGAACACTGAAGCTTTCTTT.

This chain connects TRBV5-4 to TRBJ1-1; D might be TRBD1 (5 bases). CDR3 length equals 15 residues. V lost 0 bases and J lost 1, with 10 bases in between. Germline V gives CDR1 SGHNT, CDR2 YYREEE (reference sequence). The CDR3 sequence: CASSLETGTNTEAFF. CDR3 nucleotide sequence: TGTGCCAGCAGCTTGGAAACAGGTACGAACACTGAAGCTTTCTTT. The full variable domain, completed using reference TRBV5-4 and TRBJ1-1, is ETGVTQSPTHLIKTRGQQVTLRCSSQSGHNTVSWYQQALGQGPQFIFQYYREEENGRGNFPPRFSGLQFPNYSSELNVNALELDDSALYLCASSLETGTNTEAFFGQGTRLTVV.

V is TRBV11-3 and J is TRBJ1-2, with 8 bases identical to TRBD1. CDR1 SGHNT and CDR2 YENEEA come from the germline V gene. The CDR3 contains 13 residues. Germline trimming cut 5 bases from V and 5 bases from J; bases unmatched to any gene: 4. In DNA, the CDR3 is TGTGCCAGCAGCCCGGGGACAGGATATGGCTACACCTTC. This codes for CASSPGTGYGYTF.

The chain employs TRBV5-6 and TRBJ2-7; D gene ambiguous. Germline CDR1 is SGHDT and CDR2 is YYEEEE. The V and J ends lost 0 bases and 6 bases respectively, with 13 bases between them. This CDR3 has 14 residues. The CDR3 spells CASSLEQAIGEQYF. In nucleotides, the CDR3 is TGTGCCAGCAGCTTGGAGCAGGCCATAGGCGAGCAGTACTTC.

V is TRBV19 and J is TRBJ2-7; D unclear. Germline-derived CDR1 and CDR2 are LNHDA and SQIVND (reference sequence). The CDR3 runs 13 residues. Trimming took off 2 bases at V and 5 bases at J, with 10 bases between the two ends. CDR3: CASSISSLHEQYF. The CDR3 region has the DNA TGTGCCAGTAGTATAAGCTCCTTACACGAGCAGTACTTC. The variable domain in full, completed from reference TRBV19 and TRBJ2-7, reads DGGITQSPKYLFRKEGQNVTLSCEQNLNHDAMYWYRQDPGQGLRLIYYSQIVNDFQKGDIAEGYSVSREKKESFPLTVTSAQKNPTAFYLCASSISSLHEQYFGPGTRLTVT.